The clone carrying this T cell receptor beta chain was observed at least ten times. The antigen remains undetermined. TCRdb passed the reads through MiXCR, listing each CDR3 protein once. The top ten clones hold roughly nine tenths of a sample with under 30,000 distinct CDR3 sequences, 20% to 25% of them seen once. Trimming removed 0 bases from V and 0 bases from J, with 6 bases in between. Germline loops: CDR1 LGHNA, CDR2 YSLEER. The length of the CDR3 is 15 residues. The data originate from a study of T cell repertoires in cytomegalovirus infection. Across the whole study: The study used recently identified HLA-C-restricted and well-studied HLA-B-restricted CMV epitopes. Matching HLA type, along with CMV infection, was indicated by public TCR beta signatures.

Study results and limitations: HLA-C-restricted CMV clonotypes gave the most frequent clonotype in two of eight donors. Identification of carriers of CMV plus the relevant HLA was performed using cumulative public TCR beta family frequency.

The sequence was collected from a human donor in good health (CMV status not recorded). Some clones in this sample may be carry-over from other donors' samples. Sequencing used CD8+ T cells from cultured PBMCs, obtained from culture after CMV antigen stimulation. The chain has TRBV4-3 and TRBJ2-1, with unresolved D. The CDR3 DNA follows: TGCGCCAGCAGCCAAGACAGAACCTCCTACAATGAGCAGTTCTTC. This gives the protein CASSQDRTSYNEQFF.